This T cell receptor (beta chain) was identified in a study of control samples from healthy donors and cancer patients. The V end was cut by 1 base, the J end by 0 bases, with 10 bases between. The CDR3 spans 15 residues. Germline CDR1 reads SGHVS; CDR2 reads FQNEAQ. The protocol was immunoSEQ multiplex PCR, while the TCRdb copy is restricted to in-frame clones and leaves out a portion. Seen here are some 130,000 clones, 80% to 95% observed once, and the top ten hold roughly 2.5%. This chain links TRBV7-8 with TRBJ2-7, with D tentatively TRBD2 (7 bases). This clonotype originated in a man in his forties or fifties in good health. The sample taken for sequencing was blood. The CDR3 reads CASSLEGGISYEQYF. Here the CDR3 DNA reads TGTGCCAGCAGCTTAGAGGGGGGGATCTCCTACGAGCAGTACTTC.